What follows describes a single T cell receptor (beta chain). The antigen is not known. Being one base from a much bigger clone, this may be a read error. This sample was included in a study of T cell repertoires in cytomegalovirus infection. Background on the study: An indication of both CMV infection and matching HLA type came from public TCR beta signatures.

This CDR3 region has 12 residues. CDR1 SGHTA and CDR2 FQGNSA come from the germline V gene. Trimming shortened V by 8 bases and J by 6 bases, and 11 bases separated the two germline ends. TCRdb fed the reads into MiXCR, producing one record per CDR3 protein. The sample has about 920,000 distinct CDR3 sequences, 25% to 40% seen once; the top ten hold 13%. Study findings and constraints: HLA-C-restricted TCR beta clonotypes specific for CMV led the ex vivo response.

The receptor was derived from a human donor in good health (CMV status not recorded). Some clones in this sample may be carry-over from other donors' samples. The V call is TRBV7-2, the J call TRBJ1-5; unclear D gene. Sequenced here: cultured CD8+ T cells from PBMCs, sampled from culture after CMV antigen stimulation. CDR3 coding DNA: TGTGCCAGCCGCTCCGACGGTCAGCCCCAGCATTTT. This codes for CASRSDGQPQHF.